Below, 23 T cell receptor beta chains from the same sample are listed, as sequenced in a study of CD8 T cells in ankylosing spondylitis. Study-wide findings and caveats: Among TCR beta sequences, a motif of several highly homologous variants appeared characteristic of ankylosing spondylitis blood.

TCRdb reprocessed the 5' RACE reads with MiXCR, giving one entry per CDR3 protein. The sample has some 330,000 distinct CDR3 sequences, 6.5% to 10% seen once; the top ten hold just over 14%. The antigens of these receptors remain unknown. The source material was blood, either unsorted or a sorted T cell fraction (not recorded which). Source of these receptors: a male donor with ankylosing spondylitis.

This clonotype has only a few counts. In nucleotides, the CDR3 is TGTGCCAGCAGCTCCGACCCCCGGGGTTCACCCCTCCACTTT. Translation gives CASSSDPRGSPLHF. The chain joins TRBV12-3 or TRBV12-4 to TRBJ1-6; the D is unclear. This CDR3 spans 14 amino acids. Trimming pared 6 bases from V and 9 bases from J, leaving 15 bases between.

This clonotype has a handful of counts. The chain links TRBV7-3 to TRBJ2-2; D gene uncertain. Deletions cut 4 bases from V and 4 bases from J, with 13 bases between. Germline V gene lookup returns CDR1 SGHTA and CDR2 FQGTGA. The CDR3 is made up of 15 amino acids. In nucleotides, the CDR3 is TGTGCCAGCAGCTCGAATCGGGCCACCACCGGGGAGCTGTTTTTT. It yields the protein CASSSNRATTGELFF.

This clonotype was observed at least ten times. The rearrangement joins TRBV11-3 to TRBJ2-7, with TRBD1 matching 7 bases. Trimming cost V 3 bases and J 2 bases; bases outside gene matches: 4. In germline, CDR1 is SGHNT, CDR2 YENEEA. This CDR3 is built from 14 residues. CDR3 sequence: CASSLRQGTYEQYF. The CDR3 DNA is TGTGCCAGCAGCTTGCGACAGGGAACCTACGAGCAGTACTTC.

This clonotype was seen a handful of times. This rearrangement joins TRBV6-2 or TRBV6-3 to TRBJ2-1; D ambiguous. V dropped 4 bases and J dropped 2 bases, with 18 bases sitting between them. The V gene's germline CDR1 is MNHEY and CDR2 SVGEGT. CDR3 length equals 17 residues. CDR3 sequence reads: CASSSRPLPRTYNEQFF. The CDR3 DNA sequence: TGTGCCAGCAGTTCCCGCCCCCTCCCTAGGACCTACAATGAGCAGTTCTTC.

CDR3 region: CASSYLQGYDGYTF. In DNA form, the CDR3 reads TGTGCCAGCAGCTACCTTCAGGGTTACGATGGCTACACCTTC. The J gene is TRBJ1-2, the V gene TRBV12-3 or TRBV12-4; D possibly corresponds to TRBD1 (5 bases). Trimming cost V 6 bases and J 6 bases, with 17 bases left between them. The CDR3 spans 14 residues.

In its sample, this clonotype was seen many times. V and J are TRBV29-1 and TRBJ2-1; tentative D call: TRBD2 (5 bases). Deletions cut 5 bases from V and 7 bases from J, with 12 bases between. CDR1 is SQVTM, CDR2 ANQGSEA, per germline. This CDR3 comprises 12 residues. This CDR3 reads CSVYRGRNEQFF. CDR3 nucleotides: TGCAGCGTTTATCGGGGTCGGAATGAGCAGTTCTTC.

The CDR3, as DNA: TGTGCCAGCAGCTCCCCGGACATCGCCCAGTACTTC. Its protein is CASSSPDIAQYF. This rearrangement joins TRBV11-1 to TRBJ2-5; D is perhaps TRBD1 (5 bases). The germline V gene encodes CDR1 SGHAT and CDR2 FQDESV (reference sequence). The CDR3 consists of 12 residues. V dropped 4 bases and J dropped 9 bases, with 12 bases sitting between them.

This chain connects TRBV5-1 to TRBJ2-3; D tentatively fits TRBD1 or TRBD2 (5 bases each). In germline, CDR1 is SGHRS, CDR2 YFSETQ. There are 15 residues in the CDR3. V was trimmed by 7 bases and J by 4 bases, leaving 19 bases between them. CDR3 bases: TGCGCCAGCGGACGGGGCCGAGGCGGGTCAGATACGCAGTATTTT. It specifies CASGRGRGGSDTQYF.

This clonotype has at least ten counts. The rearrangement joins TRBV29-1 to TRBJ2-7; 8 nucleotides match TRBD2. The V gene end was trimmed by 5 bases and the J gene end by 2 bases; junction bases not matched to a gene: 14. CDR1 is SQVTM, CDR2 ANQGSEA, per germline. The CDR3 length is 16 residues. The CDR3 DNA sequence: TGCAGCGTTTCGATTGGGGCGGGAGGCGCGCCCTACGAGCAGTACTTC. Translated: CSVSIGAGGAPYEQYF.

V is TRBV11-3 and J is TRBJ2-1, with TRBD2 matching over 7 bases. J gave up 4 bases and V 5 bases, and 2 bases lay outside the gene matches. From germline, CDR1 is SGHNT and CDR2 YENEEA. The CDR3 is 13 residues long. Here the CDR3 DNA reads TGTGCCAGCAGCGGGGGGGTTTACAATGAGCAGTTCTTC. Amino acids: CASSGGVYNEQFF.

This clonotype appeared many times. The CDR3 protein is CASSFRVNEKLFF. The CDR3 DNA reads as TGTGCCAGCAGCTTTCGGGTCAATGAAAAACTGTTTTTT. The rearrangement joins TRBV13 to TRBJ1-4; D is undetermined. V dropped 3 bases and J dropped 5 bases, with 7 bases sitting between them. Germline V gene data show CDR1 as PRHDT and CDR2 as FYEKMQ (reference sequence). The CDR3 contains 13 residues. The variable domain in full, completed from reference TRBV13 and TRBJ1-4, reads AAGVIQSPRHLIKEKRETATLKCYPIPRHDTVYWYQQGPGQDPQFLISFYEKMQSDKGSIPDRFSAQQFSDYHSELNMSSLELGDSALYFCASSFRVNEKLFFGSGTQLSVL.

This clonotype was detected a few times. The J gene is TRBJ2-7, the V gene TRBV4-2; D is unresolved. The CDR3 covers 15 residues. Germline V gene data show CDR1 as LGHNA and CDR2 as YNFKEQ. Trimming took 1 base from V and 1 from J, leaving 11 bases between them. CDR3 sequence (DNA): TGTGCCAGCAGCCAAGCGCCGACTGAATCCTACGAGCAGTACTTC. This gives the protein CASSQAPTESYEQYF.

The V and J genes are TRBV18 and TRBJ2-3; 8 bases are a match to TRBD2. Germline V CDR1 and CDR2: KGHSH, LQKENI. The CDR3 is made up of 14 amino acids. V lost 2 bases, J lost 5 bases, and 3 bases stayed unmatched. The CDR3 region is CASSPSAGEDTQYF. In DNA form, the CDR3 reads TGTGCCAGCTCACCATCAGCGGGAGAAGATACGCAGTATTTT.

This clonotype was seen ten or more times. V and J are TRBV7-9 and TRBJ2-6; 7 nucleotides align to TRBD1. The germline V gene has CDR1 SEHNR and CDR2 FQNEAQ (reference sequence). Unmatched junction bases numbered 7, after V lost 5 bases and J lost 0 bases. This CDR3 spans 17 amino acids. CDR3 protein: CASSPGTENSGANVLTF. The CDR3 bases are TGTGCCAGCAGCCCGGGGACAGAAAACTCTGGGGCCAACGTCCTGACTTTC. Variable domain in full (rest from reference TRBV7-9 and TRBJ2-6): DTGVSQNPRHKITKRGQNVTFRCDPISEHNRLYWYRQTLGQGPEFLTYFQNEAQLEKSRLLSDRFSAERPKGSFSTLEIQRTEQGDSAMYLCASSPGTENSGANVLTFGAGSRLTVL.

The chain is built from TRBV5-6 and TRBJ2-1, with no clear D. V dropped 0 bases and J dropped 9 bases, with 7 bases sitting between them. CDR3 size: 12 residues. From germline, CDR1 is SGHDT and CDR2 YYEEEE. In DNA form, the CDR3 reads TGTGCCAGCAGCTTGGCCTCACGTGAGCAGTTCTTC. Its protein is CASSLASREQFF. The variable domain in full, completed from reference TRBV5-6 and TRBJ2-1, reads DAGVTQSPTHLIKTRGQQVTLRCSPKSGHDTVSWYQQALGQGPQFIFQYYEEEERQRGNFPDRFSGHQFPNYSSELNVNALLLGDSALYLCASSLASREQFFGPGTRLTVL.

V usage is TRBV5-1 and J usage is TRBJ2-1; 7 bases map to TRBD2. The V gene end was trimmed by 6 bases and the J gene end by 7 bases; junction bases not matched to a gene: 10. The length of the CDR3 is 14 residues. CDR1 and CDR2 (germline): SGHRS, YFSETQ. The CDR3 here is CASTGTTPYNEQFF. The CDR3 nucleotides read TGCGCCAGCACCGGGACTACCCCGTATAATGAGCAGTTCTTC.

This clonotype was detected a few times. The chain carries TRBV5-1 and TRBJ2-1; D possibly corresponds to TRBD1 (5 bases). V was clipped by 6 bases and J by 4 bases, with 14 bases between them. Per germline, CDR1 SGHRS and CDR2 YFSETQ. The CDR3 sequence is 14 residues long. The DNA for the CDR3 is TGCGCCAGCATGGCAGGGCACATGTACAATGAGCAGTTCTTC. Protein product: CASMAGHMYNEQFF.

This clonotype was seen ten or more times. This chain joins TRBV4-1 and TRBJ2-1; no reliable D call. This CDR3 has 11 residues. Trimming took 3 bases from V and 3 from J, leaving 0 bases between them. Germline V gene lookup returns CDR1 MGHRA and CDR2 YSYEKL. The CDR3 DNA is TGCGCCAGCAGCCACTACAATGAGCAGTTCTTC. It codes for CASSHYNEQFF.

This clonotype was counted a few times. The junction departs from germline at one end; a sequencing error may be responsible. V is TRBV7-9 and J is TRBJ2-5; 8 nucleotides match TRBD2. The CDR3 runs 15 residues. Looked up from germline, CDR1 is SEHNR and CDR2 is FQNEAQ (reference sequence). The CDR3 DNA reads as TGTGCCAGCAGCCTAGCGGGTCTGTACCAAGAGACCCAGTACTTC. It codes for CASSLAGLYQETQYF.

This clonotype was detected ten times or more. The gene calls are TRBV7-3 and TRBJ2-1; D gene ambiguous. The ends were cut back, 0 bases at V and 4 bases at J, with 4 bases in the middle. CDR3 size: 13 residues. Per the germline V gene, CDR1 is SGHTA and CDR2 is FQGTGA. CDR3 DNA: TGTGCCAGCAGCTTAACCCATTACAATGAGCAGTTCTTC. This translates into CASSLTHYNEQFF.

The chain uses TRBV7-6 and TRBJ1-6; TRBD1 agrees at 7 bases. This CDR3 contains 14 residues. Germline CDR1 and CDR2: SGHVS and FNYEAQ. J gave up 7 bases and V 3 bases, and 3 bases lay outside the gene matches. In DNA form, the CDR3 reads TGTGCCAGCAGCTTGCGGACAGGAAATTCACCCCTCCACTTT. Its translation is CASSLRTGNSPLHF.

This clonotype was observed at least ten times. Here the CDR3 DNA reads TGTGCCAGCAGCCATCCCGGGACTAGCAGGTCCTACGAGCAGTACTTC. It translates to CASSHPGTSRSYEQYF. The V call is TRBV14, the J call TRBJ2-7; 9 bases fit TRBD2. The CDR3 runs 16 residues. V lost 3 bases and J lost 1; bases outside the gene matches: 7. CDR1 is SGHDN and CDR2 is FVKESK in the germline V gene.

This clonotype has a handful of counts. This chain joins TRBV5-1 and TRBJ1-2; 8 bases map to TRBD1. Trimming at V came to 0 bases and at J to 8 bases, leaving 6 bases not matched to a gene. Germline V gives CDR1 SGHRS, CDR2 YFSETQ. CDR3 length: 14 amino acids. The CDR3 here is CASSLDRGNSGYTF. Here the CDR3 DNA reads TGCGCCAGCAGCTTGGACAGGGGGAACTCCGGCTACACCTTC.